A selection of T cell receptor beta chains follows, all from one sample in a study of long-term antiretroviral therapy in people with HIV. Sequencing used immunoSEQ multiplex PCR; TCRdb keeps in-frame clones, though not all of them. The top ten hold roughly 13% of the sample, which has approximately 29,000 clones, approximately 90% seen once. This material consisted of unsorted PBMCs, taken 1.1 years after starting antiretroviral therapy. The receptor set was obtained from a man younger than 35 with HIV. Each CDR3 is given without its conserved first and last residue.

>TRBV7-9
ASSPRAYNEQF
>TRBV6-5
ASSYGVGTGELF
>TRBV7-9
ASSPQSGTSAYNEQF
>TRBV5-4
ASSHTDTQY
>TRBV5-4
ASRAGVNTEAF
>TRBV6-1
ASSEIGSWQPQH
>TRBV6-1
ASSDSGTGGDEQF
>TRBV7-8
ASSARQVRSGANVLT
>TRBV9
ASSPDGNSNQPQH
>TRBV2
ASKAWGASVEETQY
>TRBV13
ASSLGRGGVDEQY
>TRBV5-1
ASSLAAGSVGGYT
>TRBV5-4
ASSLGTSGGAYNEQF
>TRBV30
AWSANRGPGNTIY
>TRBV4-3
ASSQESPIKETQY
>TRBV5-8
ASSLGYRDTADTGELF